Shown below are 27 T cell receptor beta chains from a single sample sequenced in a study of CD4 T cells in relation to SARS-CoV-2 and coronaviruses. Their antigen targets remain unknown. The protocol was immunoSEQ multiplex PCR, while the TCRdb copy is restricted to in-frame clones and leaves out a portion. The table records approximately 27,000 clones, 75% of them present only once. Unexposed donor CD4+ T cells date from about 2011-2018, before the COVID-19 pandemic. The cells were cultured for 10 days before CD4+ T cells were isolated. Sequencing was carried out using CD4+ T cells from PBMCs, cultured in vitro. The receptors originated from a human donor in good health.

The chain is built from TRBV4-3 and TRBJ2-7; D not certain. This CDR3 is 14 amino acids long. The V gene's germline CDR1 is LGHNA and CDR2 YSLEER. V dropped 0 bases and J dropped 5 bases, with 11 bases sitting between them. Here the CDR3 reads CASSQDSVGDEQYF. The CDR3 coding sequence is TGCGCCAGCAGCCAAGATTCAGTGGGCGACGAGCAGTACTTC.

This clone was seen a single time. The rearrangement links TRBV27 to TRBJ2-2; no definite D call. V was pared by 1 base and J by 6 bases, with 3 bases between. The CDR3 runs to 12 residues. Germline-derived CDR1 and CDR2 are MNHEY and SMNVEV (reference sequence). This CDR3 is CASSLLAGELFF. CDR3 in DNA: TGTGCCAGCAGTTTATTGGCCGGGGAGCTGTTTTTT.

The chain links TRBV5-6 to TRBJ2-1; D is possibly TRBD1 or TRBD2 (5 bases each). Germline loops: CDR1 SGHDT, CDR2 YYEEEE. This CDR3 region has 17 residues. V was pared by 6 bases and J by 6 bases, with 25 bases between. CDR3 sequence (DNA): TGTGCCAGCAACCCGCCTGGGGGTAACCTCGCCCGCAATGAGCAGTTCTTC. It translates to CASNPPGGNLARNEQFF.

The V gene is TRBV19, the J gene TRBJ2-5; D possibly corresponds to TRBD1 (5 bases). Germline assignment: CDR1 LNHDA and CDR2 SQIVND (reference sequence). V lost 1 base and J 5 bases, leaving 14 bases between the germline ends. This CDR3 has 15 amino acids. CDR3 sequence: CASSIAARASETQYF. Written as DNA, the CDR3 is TGTGCCAGTAGTATAGCTGCCAGGGCATCCGAGACCCAGTACTTC.

Comments on this clone: Mismatch with germline at one junction end may stem from a read error. The chain employs TRBV7-3 and TRBJ2-1, with 7 positions matching TRBD2. The CDR3 is 16 amino acids. The germline V gene encodes CDR1 SGHTA and CDR2 FQGTGA. CDR3 amino acids: CASSLMGGEGYDEQFF. The DNA of the CDR3 is TGTGCCAGCAGCCTTATGGGGGGGGAGGGCTACGATGAGCAGTTCTTC.

The chain employs TRBV29-1 and TRBJ1-1; D is possibly TRBD1 (6 bases). Deletions cut 3 bases from V and 0 bases from J, with 11 bases between. CDR1 and CDR2 from the germline V gene are SQVTM and ANQGSEA. This CDR3 is built from 14 residues. As DNA, the CDR3 is TGCAGCGTTGAGGGCAGGGGCATGAACACTGAAGCTTTCTTT. Amino acid sequence: CSVEGRGMNTEAFF.

V gene TRBV27 combines with J gene TRBJ2-7; perhaps TRBD1 as D (5 bases). Germline V gene data show CDR1 as MNHEY and CDR2 as SMNVEV (reference sequence). The CDR3 totals 15 residues. V was pared by 3 bases and J by 1 base, with 13 bases between. For the CDR3, the DNA is TGTGCCAGCAGTTTTAGGCAGGGTGGGTCCTACGAGCAGTACTTC. Translation: CASSFRQGGSYEQYF.

This clone is a singleton in its sample. The chain joins TRBV30 to TRBJ1-6; a weak D match, TRBD1 (5 bases). CDR3 length equals 13 residues. Trimming left V 5 bases short and J 1 base short, with 6 bases between. Germline V gene data show CDR1 as GTSNPN and CDR2 as SVGIG (reference sequence). CDR3 sequence (DNA): TGTGCCTGGGGGGGTTCCTATAATTCACCCCTCCACTTT. Amino acid sequence: CAWGGSYNSPLHF.

The chain is built from TRBV5-4 and TRBJ2-2; no clear D gene. This CDR3 comprises 14 residues. Trimming took off 0 bases at V and 2 bases at J, with 5 bases between the two ends. The germline CDR1 and CDR2 sequences are SGHNT and YYREEE (reference sequence). CDR3 protein: CASSLDGNTGELFF. The DNA of the CDR3 is TGTGCCAGCAGCTTGGACGGTAACACCGGGGAGCTGTTTTTT.

The CDR3 loop is CASSQGGRSYNEQFF. In DNA, the CDR3 is TGTGCCAGCAGCCAAGGCGGCCGATCCTACAATGAGCAGTTCTTC. The chain joins TRBV4-2 to TRBJ2-1; no definite D call. The CDR3 covers 15 residues. CDR1 is LGHNA and CDR2 is YNFKEQ in the germline V gene. Deletions cut 1 base from V and 1 base from J, with 8 bases between.

The chain carries TRBV25-1 and TRBJ1-4; tentatively, D is TRBD1 (5 bases). Trimming stripped 1 base from V and 4 bases from J, with 10 bases between. Germline V gene lookup returns CDR1 MGHDK and CDR2 SYGVNS. The CDR3 runs to 15 residues. CDR3: CASSEWGRLNEKLFF. As DNA, the CDR3 is TGTGCCAGCAGTGAATGGGGACGTCTTAATGAAAAACTGTTTTTT. Looking up the rest from reference TRBV25-1 and TRBJ1-4 gives the full variable domain: EADIYQTPRYLVIGTGKKITLECSQTMGHDKMYWYQQDPGMELHLIHYSYGVNSTEKGDLSSESTVSRIRTEHFPLTLESARPSHTSQYLCASSEWGRLNEKLFFGSGTQLSVL.

This rearrangement joins TRBV3-1 (or the pseudogene TRBV3-2) to TRBJ2-7, with D possibly matching TRBD2 (5 bases). Germline loops: CDR1 LGHDT, CDR2 YNNKEL (reference sequence). The V gene lost 1 base and the J gene lost 0 bases, with 10 bases spanning the gap. CDR3 length: 15 residues. CDR3 coding DNA: TGTGCCAGCAGCCAAGGACTAATCCCCTCCTACGAGCAGTACTTC. Translated, it gives CASSQGLIPSYEQYF.

The chain joins TRBV19 to TRBJ1-5; the D is unclear. Germline V gene data show CDR1 as LNHDA and CDR2 as SQIVND (reference sequence). V was clipped by 4 bases and J by 0 bases, with 13 bases between them. This CDR3 has 16 amino acids. The CDR3 protein is CASSTNNGVSNQPQHF. CDR3 DNA sequence: TGTGCCAGTAGTACAAACAACGGGGTTAGCAATCAGCCCCAGCATTTT.

The rearrangement links TRBV14 to TRBJ2-4; 7 bases agree with TRBD2. Germline values: CDR1 SGHDN, CDR2 FVKESK. The V segment lost 1 base and the J segment 5 bases; nucleotides outside the gene matches: 8. The CDR3 runs to 16 residues. CDR3 amino acids: CASSQVGGGRENIQYF. The CDR3 bases are TGTGCCAGCAGCCAAGTCGGGGGAGGGCGGGAAAACATTCAGTACTTC.

The chain carries TRBV5-1 and TRBJ2-7, with TRBD2 matching over 8 bases. V gave up 0 bases and J gave up 3 bases; unmatched junction bases: 5. This CDR3 has 15 residues. Germline CDR1 SGHRS, CDR2 YFSETQ. The CDR3 region has the DNA TGCGCCAGCAGCTTGGGAGCGGGAGTAGACTACGAGCAGTACTTC. Its translation is CASSLGAGVDYEQYF.

The V call is TRBV3-1 (or the pseudogene TRBV3-2), the J call TRBJ1-2; TRBD1 aligns across 7 bases. The length of the CDR3 is 13 residues. V gave up 4 bases and J gave up 5 bases; unmatched junction bases: 4. Germline-derived CDR1 and CDR2 are LGHDT and YNNKEL (reference sequence). Here the CDR3 DNA reads TGTGCCAGCAGCCCCAGGGGGGGTTATGGCTACACCTTC. Translating gives CASSPRGGYGYTF.

There are a few counts of this clone. The chain couples TRBV28 to TRBJ1-2; 9 positions agree with TRBD1. J gave up 8 bases and V 10 bases, and 8 bases lay outside the gene matches. Germline loops: CDR1 MDHEN, CDR2 SYDVKM. This CDR3 comprises 12 residues. The CDR3 coding sequence is TGTGCCACCCAGGACAGGGGAAGAGGCTACACCTTC. Encoded protein: CATQDRGRGYTF.

V and J are TRBV5-4 and TRBJ2-5; 13 bases align to TRBD2. This CDR3 contains 18 residues. The V segment lost 4 bases and the J segment 1 base; nucleotides outside the gene matches: 10. CDR1 and CDR2 (germline): SGHNT, YYREEE (reference sequence). CDR3 sequence: CASSHHGTSGNFQETQYF. The CDR3 nucleotides are TGTGCCAGCAGCCATCATGGGACTAGCGGGAACTTCCAAGAGACCCAGTACTTC.

This clone turned up a few times. The chain couples TRBV12-3 or TRBV12-4 to TRBJ1-4; no definite D call. The CDR3 covers 12 residues. V was clipped by 2 bases and J by 7 bases, with 5 bases between them. The CDR3 DNA is TGTGCCAGCAGTTTAACATTTGAAAAACTGTTTTTT. This sequence encodes CASSLTFEKLFF.

The chain carries TRBV5-1 and TRBJ2-3; no clear D. The length of the CDR3 is 16 residues. V was pared by 0 bases and J by 2 bases, with 13 bases between. CDR1 and CDR2 (germline): SGHRS, YFSETQ. This CDR3 is CASSLEARMPTDTQYF. CDR3 in DNA: TGCGCCAGCAGCTTGGAGGCGCGGATGCCCACAGATACGCAGTATTTT.

This clone came up a few times. The chain couples TRBV5-6 to TRBJ1-3, with D maybe TRBD1 (6 bases). The length of the CDR3 is 14 residues. Germline CDR1 SGHDT, CDR2 YYEEEE. The V end was cut by 2 bases, the J end by 4 bases, with 10 bases between. CDR3: CASSLGGTGNTIYF. CDR3 nucleotides: TGTGCCAGCAGCTTAGGGGGGACAGGAAACACCATATATTTT.

CDR3: CASSQSVVAGYTF. The CDR3 nucleotides are TGCGCCAGCAGCCAGTCCGTCGTTGCGGGCTACACCTTC. V is TRBV4-1 and J is TRBJ1-2; D gene ambiguous. The CDR3 spans 13 residues. CDR1 and CDR2 from the germline V gene are MGHRA and YSYEKL. The V gene lost 3 bases and the J gene lost 8 bases, with 13 bases spanning the gap.

This rearrangement joins TRBV12-3 or TRBV12-4 to TRBJ1-6; a possible D gene is TRBD1 (5 bases). CDR3 length equals 13 residues. Trimming pared 2 bases from V and 6 bases from J, leaving 5 bases between. CDR3: CASSLQGNSPLHF. The CDR3 region has the DNA TGTGCCAGCAGTTTACAGGGTAATTCACCCCTCCACTTT.

This rearrangement joins TRBV5-1 to TRBJ2-1; 7 bases align to TRBD2. Per germline, CDR1 SGHRS and CDR2 YFSETQ. The length of the CDR3 is 13 residues. J lost 6 bases, V lost 4 bases, and 4 bases had no gene match. The CDR3 loop reads CASSTTSFNEQFF. Here the CDR3 DNA reads TGCGCCAGCAGCACGACTAGCTTCAATGAGCAGTTCTTC.

In DNA form, the CDR3 reads TGTGCCAGCAGCTTAGTGGGACAGGGAAATCAGCCCCAGCATTTT. Translating it yields CASSLVGQGNQPQHF. The rearrangement links TRBV7-2 to TRBJ1-5; TRBD1 agrees at 9 bases. CDR3 size: 15 residues. V shed 1 base and J 4 bases; nucleotides not matched to a gene: 2. Germline V CDR1 and CDR2: SGHTA, FQGNSA.

This chain joins TRBV10-3 and TRBJ2-1; no clear D. V was clipped by 9 bases and J by 4 bases, with 13 bases between them. Looked up from germline, CDR1 is ENHRY and CDR2 is SYGVKD. The CDR3 loop spans 13 amino acids. Here the CDR3 reads CAIDRTGYNEQFF. CDR3 bases: TGTGCCATTGACCGGACCGGTTACAATGAGCAGTTCTTC.

J is TRBJ2-5 and V is TRBV4-2; possibly TRBD2 for D (5 bases). The CDR3 consists of 16 residues. The V gene's germline CDR1 is LGHNA and CDR2 YNFKEQ. Trimming removed 1 base at V and 1 base at J, with 13 bases between. CDR3 in amino acids: CASSQGFSSSQETQYF. CDR3 DNA sequence: TGTGCCAGCAGCCAAGGCTTCTCTAGCAGCCAAGAGACCCAGTACTTC.